The rows below give T cell receptor beta chains drawn from one sample of a study of Graves' ophthalmopathy and Graves' hyperthyroidism. TCRdb ran MiXCR on the multiplex PCR reads and lists one entry per CDR3 protein. The table lists hundreds of thousands of distinct CDR3 sequences, 21% of them singletons. The sample consisted of peripheral blood. The receptors stem from a woman aged 18-35 years with stable Graves' hyperthyroidism. The CDR3 runs from the conserved cysteine through the conserved F or W. The order of the fields is V gene, D gene, J gene, clone size, CDR3 protein, CDR3 DNA. D genes are given only for firm matches. Rows give clone size only sometimes, using once, few, many, or a class for an expanded clone.

TRBV2	TRBD1	TRBJ2-7	many	CASNYQGVEQYF	TGTGCCAGCAATTATCAGGGGGTCGAGCAGTACTTC
TRBV5-1	NA	TRBJ1-1	many	CARIRESGAFF	TGCGCCAGGATCAGGGAATCGGGAGCTTTCTTT
TRBV24-1	NA	TRBJ2-5	few	CATSPPGDQETQYF	TGTGCCACCAGTCCCCCAGGGGACCAAGAGACCCAGTACTTC
TRBV6-5	NA	TRBJ2-4	many	CASSYRVVTAKNIQYF	TGTGCCAGCAGCTATAGGGTCGTAACAGCCAAAAACATTCAGTACTTC
TRBV18	NA	TRBJ1-5	NA	CASSVEGVQPQHF	TGTGCCAGCTCAGTAGAGGGTGTTCAGCCCCAGCATTTT
TRBV20-1	NA	TRBJ2-7	many	CSALGQNSYEQYF	TGCAGTGCCCTCGGGCAGAACTCCTACGAGCAGTACTTC
TRBV3-1	TRBD1	TRBJ1-5	NA	CASSLTGVQPQHF	TGTGCCAGCAGCCTCACAGGGGTTCAGCCCCAGCATTTT
TRBV2	NA	TRBJ1-6	many	CASSEVRGSPLHF	TGTGCCAGCAGTGAGGTCCGGGGTTCACCCCTCCACTTT
TRBV20-1	TRBD1	TRBJ2-7	NA	CSAQELQGVYEQYF	TGCAGTGCCCAAGAGCTCCAGGGGGTGTACGAGCAGTACTTC
TRBV28	NA	TRBJ1-6	many	CASSQGKSPLHF	TGTGCCAGCAGCCAGGGGAAGTCACCCCTCCACTTT
TRBV24-1	NA	TRBJ1-1	many	CATSDLQGQKAFF	TGTGCCACCAGTGATTTGCAGGGACAAAAAGCTTTCTTT
TRBV20-1	TRBD2	TRBJ2-1	NA	CSASNASGGIHNEQFF	TGCAGTGCTTCTAATGCTAGCGGGGGGATCCACAATGAGCAGTTCTTC
TRBV11-2	NA	TRBJ2-7	many	CASSLVLGSNEQYF	TGTGCCAGCAGCTTAGTACTAGGCTCGAACGAGCAGTACTTC
TRBV7-6	TRBD1	TRBJ1-5	NA	CASSLTGDRGGGQPQHF	TGTGCCAGCAGCTTAACCGGGGACAGGGGAGGTGGACAGCCCCAGCATTTT
TRBV6-1	NA	TRBJ1-2	NA	CASIPTTGSNYGYTF	TGTGCCAGCATCCCAACCACAGGGTCCAACTATGGCTACACCTTC
TRBV12-3/TRBV12-4	TRBD1	TRBJ1-1	NA	CASRDRAFTEAFF	TGTGCCAGCAGGGACAGGGCGTTCACTGAAGCTTTCTTT
TRBV11-2	NA	TRBJ2-7	many	CASTPGSGSSYEQYF	TGTGCCAGCACCCCAGGAAGTGGGAGCTCCTACGAGCAGTACTTC
TRBV6-5	TRBD1	TRBJ1-1	NA	CASSYRGQLNTEAFF	TGTGCCAGCAGTTACCGGGGACAGTTGAACACTGAAGCTTTCTTT
TRBV5-1	NA	TRBJ2-4	many	CASSPQIAKNIQYF	TGCGCCAGCAGCCCACAGATAGCCAAAAACATTCAGTACTTC
TRBV30	NA	TRBJ1-1	many	CAWSPSGGTEAFF	TGTGCCTGGAGCCCAAGTGGGGGGACTGAAGCTTTCTTT
TRBV18	NA	TRBJ2-4	NA	CASSPLRGRKNIQYF	TGTGCCAGCTCACCCCTGAGGGGCAGAAAAAACATTCAGTACTTC
TRBV30	NA	TRBJ1-2	NA	CATRGGDYYGYTF	TGTGCCACCAGAGGGGGAGATTACTATGGCTACACCTTC
TRBV11-2	TRBD2	TRBJ2-3	NA	CASSLDRLAGRTDTQYF	TGTGCCAGCAGCTTAGATCGGCTAGCGGGACGCACAGATACGCAGTATTTT
TRBV30	NA	TRBJ2-7	NA	CAWRRLWGQYEQYF	TGTGCCTGGAGGCGTTTGTGGGGGCAATACGAGCAGTACTTC
TRBV2	NA	TRBJ1-1	many	CASGDDWNTEAFF	TGTGCCAGCGGTGATGATTGGAACACTGAAGCTTTCTTT
TRBV5-1	NA	TRBJ2-5	NA	CASSFRQVTQETQYF	TGCGCCAGCAGTTTTAGACAGGTGACCCAAGAGACCCAGTACTTC
TRBV18	NA	TRBJ1-2	many	CASSPAANYGYTF	TGTGCCAGCTCACCGGCCGCTAACTATGGCTACACCTTC
TRBV28	NA	TRBJ1-1	many	CASSPPWKNTEAFF	TGTGCCAGCAGTCCCCCCTGGAAGAACACTGAAGCTTTCTTT
TRBV30	NA	TRBJ2-5	NA	CAWTAGSHKAETQYF	TGTGCCTGGACGGCTGGGAGTCATAAAGCGGAGACCCAGTACTTC